This T cell receptor beta chain was recorded in a study of blood T cell repertoires in COVID-19. Overall study context: Donors in Cohort 3 counted as recovered after two negative PCRs, clearance, or symptom resolution. Some COVID-19 samples were acute and others convalescent; all came from the United States, Italy and Spain.

As handled by the study authors: Estimated nucleated cell counts came from reference gene primer amplification. Using immunoSEQ multiplex PCR, the repertoire was profiled, and TCRdb retains in-frame clones only, with some absent. Clone size and the V and J calls come from that table; the DNA yielded D and trimming. The sample carries 250,000 to 350,000 clones, approximately 90% recorded once. Participants' own reports of clinical history determined their cohort assignment. Germline trimming cut 8 bases from V and 0 bases from J; bases unmatched to any gene: 7. The CDR3 totals 16 residues. CDR1 is MGHDK, CDR2 SYGVNS, per germline.

The receptor was isolated from a woman in her fifties or sixties in a cohort exposed to, infected with or recovered from COVID-19 (not recorded which). The specimen was PBMCs or T cells enriched from blood (not recorded which). V gene TRBV25-1 combines with J gene TRBJ2-6; 7 bases match TRBD1. This chain's CDR3 is CASLGQVNSGANVLTF. CDR3 sequence (DNA): TGTGCCAGCCTCGGACAGGTTAACTCTGGGGCCAACGTCCTGACTTTC.